These T cell receptor beta chains were read from a single sample in a study of T cells after yellow fever vaccination. TCRdb re-called the 5' RACE reads through MiXCR, storing one row per CDR3 protein. The repertoire holds about 360,000 distinct CDR3 sequences, with 6.2% as singletons. The sequenced sample was PBMCs, obtained 5 days after the yellow fever booster vaccination. These receptors came from a man aged 25-45 years who received the YFV17D yellow fever vaccine. CDR3s include the opening cysteine and the closing phenylalanine or tryptophan. A D gene is named only where the DNA matches it firmly. Some rows have no size entry. The others give once, few or many, or a class for an expanded clone.

clone size: few; D gene: -; J gene: TRBJ1-2; V gene: TRBV29-1; CDR3 protein: CSVRTTDGYTF; CDR3 DNA: TGCAGCGTTCGAACCACAGATGGCTACACCTTC
clone size: many; D gene: -; J gene: TRBJ2-4; V gene: TRBV7-9; CDR3 protein: CASSLVAAGKNIQYF; CDR3 DNA: TGTGCCAGCAGCTTAGTGGCAGCTGGGAAAAACATTCAGTACTTC
clone size: few; D gene: -; J gene: TRBJ2-3; V gene: TRBV28; CDR3 protein: CASRGWAASTDTQYF; CDR3 DNA: TGTGCCAGCAGGGGGTGGGCAGCTAGCACAGATACGCAGTATTTT
clone size: few; D gene: TRBD2; J gene: TRBJ2-3; V gene: TRBV29-1; CDR3 protein: CSVVEFRDYLQDTQYF; CDR3 DNA: TGCAGCGTAGTAGAGTTCCGGGACTACCTTCAAGATACGCAGTATTTT
clone size: -; D gene: -; J gene: TRBJ1-1; V gene: TRBV6-2/TRBV6-3; CDR3 protein: CASTTVLEVAFF; CDR3 DNA: TGTGCCAGCACAACGGTGCTTGAGGTAGCTTTCTTT
clone size: -; D gene: -; J gene: TRBJ1-6; V gene: TRBV19; CDR3 protein: CASSPPSYNSPLHF; CDR3 DNA: TGTGCCAGCTCCCCGCCGAGCTATAATTCACCCCTCCACTTT
clone size: many; D gene: -; J gene: TRBJ2-4; V gene: TRBV7-2; CDR3 protein: CASSLGGAKNIQYF; CDR3 DNA: TGTGCCAGCAGTCTGGGTGGGGCCAAAAACATTCAGTACTTC
clone size: many; D gene: -; J gene: TRBJ2-5; V gene: TRBV5-6; CDR3 protein: CASSAAGHSIETQYF; CDR3 DNA: TGTGCCAGCAGCGCCGCGGGACACTCTATTGAGACCCAGTACTTC
clone size: -; D gene: TRBD1; J gene: TRBJ1-1; V gene: TRBV20-1; CDR3 protein: CSAPQGGNTEAFF; CDR3 DNA: TGCAGTGCTCCACAGGGGGGGAACACTGAAGCTTTCTTT
clone size: many; D gene: -; J gene: TRBJ2-7; V gene: TRBV20-1; CDR3 protein: CSARGDYEQYF; CDR3 DNA: TGCAGTGCTAGAGGGGACTACGAGCAGTACTTC
clone size: few; D gene: -; J gene: TRBJ2-1; V gene: TRBV20-1; CDR3 protein: CSATFWGRTVNEQFF; CDR3 DNA: TGCAGTGCTACCTTCTGGGGGAGAACCGTCAATGAGCAGTTCTTC
clone size: few; D gene: TRBD1; J gene: TRBJ2-5; V gene: TRBV10-2; CDR3 protein: CASSDFERDRGRETQYF; CDR3 DNA: TGCGCCAGCAGTGATTTTGAACGTGACAGGGGGCGAGAGACCCAGTACTTC
clone size: many; D gene: -; J gene: TRBJ1-1; V gene: TRBV20-1; CDR3 protein: CSARDGGQTMNTEAFF; CDR3 DNA: TGCAGTGCTAGAGATGGGGGTCAGACCATGAACACTGAAGCTTTCTTT
clone size: -; D gene: -; J gene: TRBJ1-6; V gene: TRBV6-5; CDR3 protein: CASSYTGTENSPLHF; CDR3 DNA: TGTGCCAGCAGTTACACCGGGACGGAGAATTCACCCCTCCACTTT
clone size: few; D gene: TRBD2; J gene: TRBJ2-5; V gene: TRBV9; CDR3 protein: CASSAAPLAGETQYF; CDR3 DNA: TGTGCCAGCAGCGCCGCACCACTAGCGGGAGAGACCCAGTACTTC
clone size: few; D gene: TRBD2; J gene: TRBJ2-2; V gene: TRBV20-1; CDR3 protein: CSAREQAGADTGELFF; CDR3 DNA: TGCAGTGCTAGAGAACAAGCGGGAGCTGACACCGGGGAGCTGTTTTTT
clone size: many; D gene: -; J gene: TRBJ1-3; V gene: TRBV20-1; CDR3 protein: CSAGDGGAGNTIYF; CDR3 DNA: TGCAGTGCTGGGGATGGGGGAGCTGGAAACACCATATATTTT
clone size: few; D gene: -; J gene: TRBJ2-1; V gene: TRBV7-2; CDR3 protein: CASSFLTSNEQFF; CDR3 DNA: TGTGCCAGCAGCTTTTTGACTTCCAATGAGCAGTTCTTC
clone size: -; D gene: TRBD1; J gene: TRBJ2-6; V gene: TRBV12-3/TRBV12-4; CDR3 protein: CAISLAPGQGYGANVLTF; CDR3 DNA: TGTGCCATCAGTTTAGCCCCGGGACAGGGTTACGGGGCCAACGTCCTGACTTTC
clone size: few; D gene: -; J gene: TRBJ2-7; V gene: TRBV7-2; CDR3 protein: CASSIPGLRVAEQYF; CDR3 DNA: TGTGCCAGCAGCATACCGGGACTGCGGGTCGCCGAGCAGTACTTC
clone size: -; D gene: -; J gene: TRBJ2-7; V gene: TRBV7-7; CDR3 protein: CASSLDSSRLYEQYF; CDR3 DNA: TGTGCCAGCAGCTTAGATTCCAGCCGACTCTACGAGCAGTACTTC
clone size: -; D gene: -; J gene: TRBJ1-5; V gene: TRBV27; CDR3 protein: CASSWGYSNQPQHF; CDR3 DNA: TGTGCCAGCAGTTGGGGGTATAGCAATCAGCCCCAGCATTTT
clone size: -; D gene: -; J gene: TRBJ2-1; V gene: TRBV4-3; CDR3 protein: CASRLSGNEQFF; CDR3 DNA: TGCGCCAGCAGATTGAGTGGGAATGAGCAGTTCTTC
clone size: many; D gene: TRBD2; J gene: TRBJ2-7; V gene: TRBV5-1; CDR3 protein: CASSLISGSSYEQYF; CDR3 DNA: TGCGCCAGCAGCTTGATAAGCGGGAGCTCCTACGAGCAGTACTTC
clone size: many; D gene: TRBD2; J gene: TRBJ2-5; V gene: TRBV3-1; CDR3 protein: CASSQDASGLTQYF; CDR3 DNA: TGTGCCAGCAGCCAAGATGCTAGCGGGTTGACCCAGTACTTC
clone size: -; D gene: -; J gene: TRBJ2-7; V gene: TRBV11-2; CDR3 protein: CASSLVGANSYEQYF; CDR3 DNA: TGTGCCAGCAGCTTAGTTGGGGCGAACTCCTACGAGCAGTACTTC
clone size: many; D gene: -; J gene: TRBJ2-3; V gene: TRBV6-5; CDR3 protein: CASSYHSTDTQYF; CDR3 DNA: TGTGCCAGCAGTTACCACAGCACAGATACGCAGTATTTT
clone size: many; D gene: -; J gene: TRBJ2-7; V gene: TRBV3-1; CDR3 protein: CASSQEGTRAYEQYF; CDR3 DNA: TGTGCCAGCAGCCAAGAAGGCACTAGGGCCTACGAGCAGTACTTC